The T cell receptor (beta chain) under discussion was sequenced for a study of cytotoxic CD8 clonotypes in ibrutinib-treated CLL. Overall study: Recorded responses included approximately 25 partial and 2 complete; following median roughly 74 months, approximately 15 stayed remitted and 12 progressed.

CDR1 and CDR2 from the germline V gene are MNHNY and SVGAGI (reference sequence). The V segment lost 6 bases and the J segment 2 bases; nucleotides outside the gene matches: 7. The CDR3 is 15 amino acids. Study results and caveats: Sustained-remission and progressing patients diverged in sampling times.

Assay used: immunoSEQ multiplex PCR; TCRdb lists only in-frame clones, some missing. The table records around 150,000 clones, about 88% of them present only once. Comment on this clone: No antigen is known for it.

The input for sequencing was PBMCs, taken at disease progression, from a patient treated with ibrutinib. The TCR originated in a human donor with chronic lymphocytic leukemia. The chain employs TRBV6-6 and TRBJ1-5; 7 positions agree with TRBD1. The CDR3 DNA reads TGTGCCAGCAGCTACAGGGGCGACGGCAATCAGCCCCAGCATTTT. Translated: CASSYRGDGNQPQHF.